These 5 T cell receptor beta chains were sequenced from one sample in a study of T-cell reconstitution after alpha-beta-depleted transplantation in children. Unique molecular identifiers were used in preparing the TCRbeta library. TCRdb reprocessed the PCR reads with MiXCR, giving one entry per CDR3 protein. The top ten hold around 2.5% of the sample, which has some 300,000 distinct CDR3 sequences, approximately 10% seen once. The sample here was PBMCs from the stem cell graft donor, taken from the stem cell graft. These receptors were obtained from a human donor who donated a stem cell graft to a child with acute lymphoblastic leukemia.

This clonotype was found many times. In nucleotides, the CDR3 is TGTGCCAGCAGCAAGGACAGGGGGCTTGAAGCTTTCTTT. This translates into CASSKDRGLEAFF. The chain has TRBV5-4 and TRBJ1-1, with TRBD1 identical over 11 bases. V trimming: 4 bases; J trimming: 7 bases; junction bases outside the gene matches: 3. Germline V CDR1 and CDR2: SGHNT, YYREEE (reference sequence). The CDR3 runs 13 residues.

The chain has TRBV5-1 and TRBJ2-1; 11 positions match TRBD2. The CDR3 length is 15 residues. The junction had 6 bases not matched to a gene; V was cut back by 7 bases and J by 3 bases. Germline CDR1 reads SGHRS; CDR2 reads YFSETQ. DNA for the CDR3: TGCGCCAGCGCTTCCGGGACTAGCGGCTACAATGAGCAGTTCTTC. It codes for CASASGTSGYNEQFF.

This sequence joins TRBV20-1 and TRBJ2-1; 7 positions match TRBD1. V was pared by 5 bases and J by 14 bases, with 15 bases of the junction left unmatched. The CDR3 contains 13 residues. Germline V gives CDR1 DFQATT, CDR2 SNEGSKA (reference sequence). The CDR3 sequence: CSAGQVTMFPKFF. CDR3 bases: TGCAGTGCTGGACAGGTGACAATGTTCCCAAAGTTCTTC.

V gene TRBV4-3 combines with J gene TRBJ2-3; 10 bases are shared with TRBD2. This CDR3 spans 16 amino acids. Trimming at V came to 3 bases and at J to 0 bases, leaving 3 bases not matched to a gene. Germline CDR1 is LGHNA and CDR2 is YSLEER. DNA for the CDR3: TGCGCCAGCAGCCAGATTAGCGGGAGGAGCACAGATACGCAGTATTTT. This sequence encodes CASSQISGRSTDTQYF.

In this sample, this clonotype turned up many times. The V and J genes are TRBV6-2 or TRBV6-3 and TRBJ2-1; no reliable D call. This CDR3 has 13 residues. Germline loops: CDR1 MNHEY, CDR2 SVGEGT. V was pared by 4 bases and J by 3 bases, with 7 bases between. The CDR3 protein is CASSFGRYNEQFF. CDR3 bases: TGTGCCAGCAGTTTTGGACGCTACAATGAGCAGTTCTTC.